This T cell receptor (beta chain) originates from a study of T-cell reconstitution after alpha-beta-depleted transplantation in children. This clonotype was counted a single time. Given a much more abundant clone one base away, this may be a read error. The TCRbeta library was prepared with unique molecular identifiers. TCRdb itself ran the PCR reads through MiXCR, one entry per CDR3 protein. The sample gives 150,000 to 200,000 distinct CDR3 sequences, 13% to 15% of which show up once; less than 15% is in the top ten. The CDR3 is 16 amino acids. CDR1 is DFQATT, CDR2 SNEGSKA, per germline (reference sequence).

The rearrangement links TRBV20-1 to TRBJ2-6; TRBD1 matches at 8 bases. The input for sequencing was PBMCs from the stem cell graft donor, taken from the stem cell graft. The origin of this receptor is a human donor who donated a stem cell graft to a child with acute lymphoblastic leukemia. The CDR3 here is CRARDRGMSGANVLTF. The CDR3 nucleotides are TGCAGAGCTAGAGACAGGGGCATGTCTGGGGCCAACGTCCTGACTTTC.